Listed below are T cell receptor beta chains from one sample, sequenced in a study of blood T cell repertoires in COVID-19. Only in-frame clones appear in the TCRdb table, and some are missing; sequencing was by immunoSEQ multiplex PCR. This repertoire shows about 240,000 clones, about 90% found once; its top ten account for roughly 7.8%. Sequenced material: peripheral blood. Receptors were obtained from a man aged 55 to 70 who had recovered from COVID-19. CDR3s include the opening cysteine and the closing phenylalanine or tryptophan. The D gene is left open where the match is weak. Clone sizes are given selectively: once, few, many, or a class where the clone is expanded.

v_call,d_call,clone_size,j_call,cdr3_nt,cdr3_aa
TRBV20-1,-,-,TRBJ2-5,TGCAGTGCTAGTCCCGAAGAGACCCAGTACTTC,CSASPEETQYF
TRBV5-6,TRBD1,-,TRBJ1-5,TGTGCCAGCAGCTGGACAGGGGGCAATCAGCCCCAGCATTTT,CASSWTGGNQPQHF
TRBV20-1,-,-,TRBJ2-7,TGCAGTGCTAGTTACCTCAGGGGAGACGAGCAGTACTTC,CSASYLRGDEQYF
TRBV6-5,TRBD1,-,TRBJ1-2,TGTGCCAGCAGGGGACAGGGTGATCTCTATGGCTACACCTTC,CASRGQGDLYGYTF
TRBV7-2,TRBD2,once,TRBJ2-2,TGTGCCAGCAGCTTACAAATGCGGGGGTCCACCGGGGAGCTGTTTTTT,CASSLQMRGSTGELFF
TRBV6-5,TRBD1,-,TRBJ2-1,TGTGCCAGCAGTTACCAACGGGACAGGGCGGATGAGCAGTTCTTC,CASSYQRDRADEQFF
TRBV6-5,-,-,TRBJ1-1,TGTGCCAGCAGTTACTCAGGGAGAGAAGCTTTCTTT,CASSYSGREAFF
TRBV14,TRBD1,-,TRBJ1-1,TGTGCCTCCTCACAGGGGGCGTTGGCTGAAGCTTTCTTT,CASSQGALAEAFF
TRBV7-9,-,-,TRBJ1-5,TGTGCCAGCAGCGAAGCGGACAGACATCAGCCCCAGCATTTT,CASSEADRHQPQHF
TRBV5-1,-,-,TRBJ2-7,TGCGCCAGCAGCTTGCACATGAATACATACGAGCAGTACTTC,CASSLHMNTYEQYF
TRBV30,-,-,TRBJ1-1,TGTGCCTGGAGTGTACTTCGACACGCGAGAGCTTTGAACACTGAAGCTTTCTTT,CAWSVLRHARALNTEAFF
TRBV10-2,-,-,TRBJ2-2,TGCGCCAGCAGTGATTCCCAGGGCGGAGCCTACACCGGGGAGCTGTTTTTT,CASSDSQGGAYTGELFF
TRBV9,-,-,TRBJ1-1,TGTGCCAGCAGCGTCCGCGGGGACGTTTCGAACACTGAAGCTTTCTTT,CASSVRGDVSNTEAFF
TRBV6-5,-,-,TRBJ2-7,TGTGCCAGCAGTTCCGAGGGCGCAGGGGTCGTATTCGGGCAGTACTTC,CASSSEGAGVVFGQYF
TRBV27,TRBD1,-,TRBJ1-1,TGTGCCAGTAGGACAGGGGGTATGAACACTGAAGCTTTCTTT,CASRTGGMNTEAFF
TRBV10-3,TRBD2,-,TRBJ2-7,TGTGCCATCCGTAAGGCGGGGGCCTACGAGCAGTACTTC,CAIRKAGAYEQYF
TRBV19,TRBD1,-,TRBJ1-5,TGTGCCAGTAGTATACGGACAGGTAATCAGCCCCAGCATTTT,CASSIRTGNQPQHF
TRBV4-1,-,-,TRBJ1-2,TGCGCCAGCAGCCAAGGAGGCCCAAATTTATATGGCTACACCTTC,CASSQGGPNLYGYTF
TRBV5-1,TRBD1,-,TRBJ2-5,TGCGCCAGCAGCAAACGCGGGACAGGGGCCCCAGAGACCCAGTACTTC,CASSKRGTGAPETQYF
TRBV2,TRBD2,once,TRBJ2-3,TGTGCCAGCAAATTGGGACTAGCGGGGGGCGCAGATACGCAGTATTTT,CASKLGLAGGADTQYF
TRBV2,-,few,TRBJ1-4,TGTGCCAGCAGTGGAGAGATCGCAACTAATGAAAAACTGTTTTTT,CASSGEIATNEKLFF
TRBV19,-,-,TRBJ2-4,TGTGCCAGTAGTATGAGTGACAGGAAAAACATTCAGTACTTC,CASSMSDRKNIQYF
TRBV5-6,-,once,TRBJ1-4,TGTGCCAGCCGAATTATACAGGGCGGGAAACTGTTTTTT,CASRIIQGGKLFF
TRBV2,TRBD2,few,TRBJ2-5,TGTGCCAGCAGCGCTGGACTAGCGGGGAACGGGGAGACCCAGTACTTC,CASSAGLAGNGETQYF
TRBV28,-,-,TRBJ1-2,TGTGCCAGCAGTTTCGGGGGAGGATATGGCTACACCTTC,CASSFGGGYGYTF